This TCR beta chain was recorded in a study of cytomegalovirus exposure and HLA in healthy donors (dated by TCRdb to the late 2010s). In the study overall: A later analysis indicated that the 95 to 150 validation repertoires were generated on the platform also employed for the 720 or so repertoires of the first cohort. The aim of the study was to test whether cataloging public T cell receptors could identify signatures of past pathogen exposure. Along with the roughly 670-subject first cohort, a separate validation cohort of over a hundred different subjects was used. The study combined high-throughput TCR immunosequencing, statistical association of individual TCRs with disease status, and machine learning to predict cytomegalovirus infection status.

The donors were included in the validation cohort of approximately 120 subjects, a group kept apart from the roughly 670-subject first cohort. Receptors were amplified or captured by the immunoSEQ multiplex PCR assay. In the paper's pipeline: A statistical classification framework was built to diagnose cytomegalovirus status from the catalog of TCR beta chain sequences. TCRdb holds this immuneACCESS table with in-frame rearrangements only. Some clones are missing; in checked studies, unresolved V genes explain under half, and the rest has no known cause. V and J calls and clone size come straight from that table; D and trimming were deduced from the DNA. The sample data list about 48,000 clones, and approximately 85% of these were observed just once. Together, the top ten hold over 6.5% of the sample. The germline V gene encodes CDR1 LGHNA and CDR2 YSLEER. The CDR3 sequence holds 15 residues, the cysteine and phenylalanine included. Left in the record is the CDR3 DNA by itself, 45 bases read in frame from the first base. Between the V and J ends, shortened by 4 bases and 3 bases respectively, the junction contains 15 bases.

In regard to this clone: Its recognized antigen is unknown. No base-level quality is on record; no much larger clone is a single base apart.

Study-wide findings and limitations: A later analysis had no HLA typing for the validation cohort, so co-occurrence there was scored across all 130 or so repertoires. It was suggested by the authors that the approach could potentially be generalized to other disease states and immunological phenotypes. A total of fewer than 200 TCR beta chains were listed by the study as associated with cytomegalovirus. In both the original and validation cohorts, the classifier was reported to diagnose cytomegalovirus status with high specificity and sensitivity. Most TCR sequences were observed very rarely across donors, whereas some public TCRs were present in many individuals. A few of the identified cytomegalovirus-associated TCR beta chains were confirmed in vitro to be specific for cytomegalovirus antigens. Of the cluster scores, around 95% were above 0 in a later analysis, which found that TCRs clustered in the first cohort also tended to co-occur in the 120 validation repertoires.

The specimen sequenced was PBMCs. This receptor chain uses TRBV4-3 and TRBJ2-5; no D gene can be assigned with confidence. The receptor was isolated from a woman in her twenties or thirties in good health and CMV-seronegative. The DNA is TGCGCCAGCAGCCGCTCGGGTAGGATTGAAGAGACCCAGTACTTC. This codes for CASSRSGRIEETQYF.